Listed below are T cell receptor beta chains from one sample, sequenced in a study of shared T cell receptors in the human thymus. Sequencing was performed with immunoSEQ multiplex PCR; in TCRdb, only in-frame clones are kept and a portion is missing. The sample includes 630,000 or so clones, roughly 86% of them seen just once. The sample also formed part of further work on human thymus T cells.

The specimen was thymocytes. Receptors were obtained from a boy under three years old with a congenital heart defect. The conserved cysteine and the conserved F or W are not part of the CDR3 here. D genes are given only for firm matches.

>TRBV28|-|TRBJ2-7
ASSFEDTLYEQY
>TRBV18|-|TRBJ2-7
ASSPGHRAYEQY
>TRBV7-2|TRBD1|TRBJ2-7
ASSLRGQGAYEQY
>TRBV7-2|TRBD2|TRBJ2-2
ASSFSPSGTWGELF
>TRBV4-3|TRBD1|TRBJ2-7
ASSQERDRGICEQY
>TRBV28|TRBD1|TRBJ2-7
ASSRSRDGQVPDPYEQY
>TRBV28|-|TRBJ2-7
ASRDRDNESREQY
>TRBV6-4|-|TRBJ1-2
ASRTGRYGYT
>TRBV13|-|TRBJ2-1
ASSFIAPLGSHNNEQF
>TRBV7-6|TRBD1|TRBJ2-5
ASSLKGVGTGGAETQY
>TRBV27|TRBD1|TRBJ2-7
ASSSGTGKDEQY
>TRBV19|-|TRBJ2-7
ASSVGAPYEQY
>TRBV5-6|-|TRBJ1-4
ASSPGGGGEKLF
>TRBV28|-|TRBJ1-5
ASRWGKQGGGQPQH
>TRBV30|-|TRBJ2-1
AWSVGVINEQF
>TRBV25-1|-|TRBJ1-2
ASSPHGQGYGYT
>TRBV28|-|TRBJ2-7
ASSRRLISPSYEQY
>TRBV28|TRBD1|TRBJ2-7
ASRYTDRVPYEQY
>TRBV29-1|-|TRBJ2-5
RVEDKAQETQY
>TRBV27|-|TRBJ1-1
ASSRPGEGESEAF
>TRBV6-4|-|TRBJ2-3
ASSEGGRGTDTQY
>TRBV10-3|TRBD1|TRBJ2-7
AIRPDRSYEQY
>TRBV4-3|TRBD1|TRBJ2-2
ASSQEDRFPGELF
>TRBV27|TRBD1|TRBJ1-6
ASSRRTGAYNSPLH
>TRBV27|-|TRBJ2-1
ASSFRADSNNEQF
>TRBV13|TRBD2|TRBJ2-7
ASSLGGGDYYEQY
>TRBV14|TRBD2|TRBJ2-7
ASSQGLAVLYEQY
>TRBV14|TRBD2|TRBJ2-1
ASSQDKTSGIGEQF
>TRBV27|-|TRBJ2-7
ASSFSDRSSYEQY
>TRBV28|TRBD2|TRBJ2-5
ATLAGEGETQY
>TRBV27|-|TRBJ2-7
ASSPKPTRAIPSPYEQY
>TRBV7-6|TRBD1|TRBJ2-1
ASSPTGIVDNEQF
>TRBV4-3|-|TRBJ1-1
ASSQTTNECTEAF
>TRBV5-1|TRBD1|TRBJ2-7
ASSRDRGYEQY
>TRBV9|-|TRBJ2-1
ATSHEQF
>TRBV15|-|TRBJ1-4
ATSRGGARGTNEKLF
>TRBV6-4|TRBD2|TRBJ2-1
ASKRREGTHEQF
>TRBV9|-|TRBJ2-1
ASSVAGYNEQF
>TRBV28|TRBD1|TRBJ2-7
ASSPPGTGPFYEQY
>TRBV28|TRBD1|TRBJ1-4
ASSAHWGQYNEKLF
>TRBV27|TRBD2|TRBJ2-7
ASSLWPGLARYEQY
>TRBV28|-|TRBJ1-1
ASTGDTEAF
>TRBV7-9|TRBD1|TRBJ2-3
ASRGGQGALRTDTQY
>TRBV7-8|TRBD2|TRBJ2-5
ASSPCSGRSQETQY
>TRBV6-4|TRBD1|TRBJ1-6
ASRRQGFSPLH
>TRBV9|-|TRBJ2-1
ASSGEACEQF
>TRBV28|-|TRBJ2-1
ASTLDSKTSYNEQF
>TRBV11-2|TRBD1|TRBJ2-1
ASSTYRDRVRHEQF
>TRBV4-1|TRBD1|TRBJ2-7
ASSQDRGQGRDEQY
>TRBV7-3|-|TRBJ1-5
ASSLVRWEEDNQPQH
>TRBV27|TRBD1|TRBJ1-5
ASSPIWEGGVQH
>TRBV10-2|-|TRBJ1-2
ASSETGTRNGYT
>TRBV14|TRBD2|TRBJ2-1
ASSNGLAGLDEQF
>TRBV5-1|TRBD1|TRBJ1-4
ASSPSQGQGEKLF
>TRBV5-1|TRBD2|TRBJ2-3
ASSLHTGGPGDTQY